The T cell receptor beta chain under discussion was sequenced for a study of T cell changes during pregnancy in multiple sclerosis. Profiled with immunoSEQ multiplex PCR; TCRdb holds only in-frame clones, not every one. In the table there are approximately 43,000 clones, less than 95% of which are singletons. Trimming took 1 base from V and 6 from J; bases not matched to a gene: 6. Germline CDR1 is LNHDA and CDR2 is SQIVND (reference sequence). The CDR3 sequence is 15 residues long. The rearrangement links TRBV19 to TRBJ2-1; 7 bases are a match to TRBD2. Here the sequenced sample was CD8+ T cells from peripheral blood mononuclear cells, taken in the first trimester of pregnancy. The source of this sequence is a female donor with multiple sclerosis, enrolled in a pregnancy study. The CDR3 loop is CASSIAGGGGNEQFF. The CDR3 DNA reads TGTGCCAGTAGTATAGCGGGGGGAGGAGGCAATGAGCAGTTCTTC.